The 10 T cell receptor beta chains given below trace back to one sample, sequenced in a study of T-cell memory formation after mild COVID-19. Each CDR3 protein gets one entry after TCRdb re-called the 5' RACE reads with MiXCR. The sample has under 250,000 distinct CDR3 sequences; over 9.5% are singletons. The sample was PBMCs or a T cell subset sorted from them (not recorded which). The receptors were sampled from a man younger than 30 who had mild COVID-19 (a few samples of this study predate the infection). Cell type and time point are not known.

This clonotype has a count of ten or more. The CDR3 here is CASSSAGYGTQYF. CDR3 DNA: TGTGCCAGCAGTTCTGCCGGGTATGGGACCCAGTACTTC. The V gene is TRBV12-3 or TRBV12-4, the J gene TRBJ2-5; D unresolved. This CDR3 has 13 residues. V dropped 4 bases and J dropped 7 bases, with 13 bases sitting between them.

The chain is built from TRBV7-2 and TRBJ2-1; D gene unclear. Trimming took 6 bases from V and 6 from J, leaving 18 bases between them. This CDR3 has 15 amino acids. The germline gives CDR1 SGHTA, CDR2 FQGNSA. CDR3 residues: CASSPDRAVINEQFF. In DNA form, the CDR3 reads TGTGCCAGCAGTCCGGACCGGGCGGTGATCAATGAGCAGTTCTTC. Full variable domain (remainder filled in from reference TRBV7-2 and TRBJ2-1): GAGVSQSPSNKVTEKGKDVELRCDPISGHTALYWYRQSLGQGLEFLIYFQGNSAPDKSGLPSDRFSAERTGGSVSTLTIQRTQQEDSAVYLCASSPDRAVINEQFFGPGTRLTVL.

CDR3 sequence reads: CASSRLGIFGEQFF. DNA of the CDR3: TGTGCCAGCAGCCGACTAGGTATTTTCGGTGAGCAGTTCTTC. This chain joins TRBV13 and TRBJ2-1, with D perhaps matching TRBD2 (6 bases). The germline CDR1 and CDR2 sequences are PRHDT and FYEKMQ (reference sequence). The V end lost 5 bases, the J end lost 9 bases, and 17 bases lay between the germline ends. The CDR3 is 14 amino acids. The full variable domain, its missing parts supplied by reference TRBV13 and TRBJ2-1, is AAGVIQSPRHLIKEKRETATLKCYPIPRHDTVYWYQQGPGQDPQFLISFYEKMQSDKGSIPDRFSAQQFSDYHSELNMSSLELGDSALYFCASSRLGIFGEQFFGPGTRLTVL.

In its sample, this clonotype was seen a few times. V gene TRBV6-2 or TRBV6-3 combines with J gene TRBJ2-2; the D is unclear. Trimming removed 8 bases at V and 0 bases at J, with 13 bases between. There are 15 residues in the CDR3. Germline V gene data show CDR1 as MNHEY and CDR2 as SVGEGT. The CDR3 spells CASVLGTPNTGELFF. As DNA, the CDR3 is TGTGCCAGCGTATTGGGCACTCCGAACACCGGGGAGCTGTTTTTT.

This clonotype appeared many times. This chain connects TRBV5-1 to TRBJ1-1, with D unclear. Germline values: CDR1 SGHRS, CDR2 YFSETQ. The CDR3 contains 16 residues. With 3 bases removed from V and 0 bases from J, the gap between germline ends came to 15 bases. The CDR3 DNA is TGCGCCAGCAGCTCCTCGTTTAGCCGGATGAACACTGAAGCTTTCTTT. Translated, it gives CASSSSFSRMNTEAFF.

The V and J genes are TRBV20-1 and TRBJ2-1; perhaps TRBD2 as D (6 bases). The CDR3 covers 16 residues. The V and J ends lost 5 bases and 0 bases respectively, with 17 bases between them. From germline, CDR1 is DFQATT and CDR2 SNEGSKA (reference sequence). CDR3 in amino acids: CSALDSGLPSYNEQFF. CDR3 coding DNA: TGCAGTGCTTTAGATTCGGGACTCCCCTCCTACAATGAGCAGTTCTTC.

The chain couples TRBV5-1 to TRBJ2-3; D gene ambiguous. Germline-derived CDR1 and CDR2 are SGHRS and YFSETQ. Trimming left V 0 bases short and J 6 bases short, with 14 bases between. This CDR3 region has 15 residues. CDR3 sequence reads: CASSLDAPAHDTQYF. DNA of the CDR3: TGCGCCAGCAGCTTGGATGCCCCTGCTCACGATACGCAGTATTTT.

V usage is TRBV4-3 and J usage is TRBJ2-3; 10 bases align to TRBD2. V lost 2 bases and J lost 3; bases outside the gene matches: 5. Per the germline V gene, CDR1 is LGHNA and CDR2 is YSLEER. The CDR3 contains 16 residues. The CDR3, as DNA: TGCGCCAGCAGCCAACATAGCGGGGGGCGAACAGATACGCAGTATTTT. It codes for CASSQHSGGRTDTQYF.

This clonotype has only a few counts. The chain joins TRBV15 to TRBJ2-3; no clear D gene. Trimming pared 5 bases from V and 6 bases from J, leaving 9 bases between. Germline CDR1 reads LNHNV; CDR2 reads YYDKDF (reference sequence). The CDR3 extends over 12 amino acids. The CDR3 loop is CATSPSVDTQYF. The CDR3 nucleotides read TGTGCCACCAGCCCCTCGGTGGATACGCAGTATTTT. Using reference TRBV15 and TRBJ2-3 for the parts outside the CDR3, the full variable domain is DAMVIQNPRYQVTQFGKPVTLSCSQTLNHNVMYWYQQKSSQAPKLLFHYYDKDFNNEADTPDNFQSRRPNTSFCFLDIRSPGLGDTAMYLCATSPSVDTQYFGPGTRLTVL.

The chain links TRBV6-5 to TRBJ2-7; D could derive from TRBD1 or TRBD2 (5 bases each). The V end was cut by 2 bases, the J end by 4 bases, with 9 bases between. This CDR3 has 13 amino acids. Germline V CDR1 and CDR2: MNHEY, SVGAGI. The CDR3 loop reads CASSYGTDYEQYF. CDR3 in DNA: TGTGCCAGCAGTTACGGGACGGATTACGAGCAGTACTTC.